These T cell receptor beta chains were read from a single sample in a study of T cell responses to AZD1222 COVID-19 vaccine. Libraries were prepared by immunoSEQ multiplex PCR; TCRdb keeps only in-frame clonotypes and omits some of them. The sample holds 130,000 to 150,000 clones, roughly nine tenths seen once. The sample consisted of peripheral blood, taken on day 0 of AZD1222 vaccination. The origin of the receptors is an adult in good health. CDR3s include the opening cysteine and the closing phenylalanine or tryptophan. Fields, in order: J gene, D gene, V gene, CDR3 length, clone size, CDR3 protein, CDR3 DNA. D genes are given only for firm matches. Rows give clone size only sometimes, using once, few, many, or a class for an expanded clone.

>TRBJ2-6|.|TRBV2|15|.
CASSGERSGANVLTF
TGTGCCAGCAGTGGCGAAAGGTCTGGGGCCAACGTCCTGACTTTC
>TRBJ1-4|.|TRBV4-3|16|.
CASSQDHRATNEKLFF
TGCGCCAGCAGCCAAGATCACAGGGCGACTAATGAAAAACTGTTTTTT
>TRBJ1-6|TRBD1|TRBV18|16|.
CASSRRTGDYNSPLHF
TGTGCCAGCTCACGCCGGACAGGTGACTATAATTCACCCCTCCACTTT
>TRBJ1-2|.|TRBV12-5|13|.
CASGLVSVHGYTF
TGTGCTAGTGGTTTGGTAAGCGTACATGGCTACACCTTC
>TRBJ2-7|TRBD1|TRBV7-9|14|few
CASSFRQGGYEQYF
TGTGCCAGCAGTTTCCGACAGGGCGGATACGAGCAGTACTTC
>TRBJ1-1|TRBD1|TRBV19|16|.
CASSRTGSELNTEAFF
TGTGCCAGTAGTAGGACAGGATCCGAACTAAACACTGAAGCTTTCTTT
>TRBJ1-1|.|TRBV7-2|13|.
CASSRYRDTEAFF
TGTGCCAGCAGCCGTTACCGGGACACTGAAGCTTTCTTT
>TRBJ2-2|.|TRBV7-2|14|.
CASTDEGITGELFF
TGTGCCAGCACTGATGAGGGGATCACCGGGGAGCTGTTTTTT
>TRBJ2-2|.|TRBV5-6|15|.
CASSFLGLDAGELFF
TGTGCCAGCAGCTTCTTGGGGCTTGATGCCGGGGAGCTGTTTTTT
>TRBJ1-4|TRBD1|TRBV6-5|15|once
CASSYSRTGGEKLFF
TGTGCCAGCAGTTACTCGCGGACAGGGGGTGAAAAACTGTTTTTT
>TRBJ2-7|.|TRBV7-2|16|.
CASSWTAGAISYEQYF
TGTGCCAGCAGCTGGACGGCGGGGGCCATCTCCTACGAGCAGTACTTC
>TRBJ2-7|.|TRBV10-3|15|.
CATTPLQGSSYEQYF
TGTGCCACAACCCCCCTACAGGGAAGCTCCTACGAGCAGTACTTC
>TRBJ2-2|TRBD1|TRBV6-4|19|.
CASSAPLGQGSLHTGELFF
TGTGCCAGCAGTGCGCCCCTGGGACAGGGGTCCCTGCACACCGGGGAGCTGTTTTTT
>TRBJ1-4|TRBD1|TRBV19|16|once
CASSLEQGAGYEKLFF
TGTGCCAGTAGTCTGGAACAGGGGGCGGGTTACGAAAAACTGTTTTTT
>TRBJ2-1|.|TRBV18|13|.
CASSLQGYNEQFF
TGTGCCAGCTCACTCCAAGGGTACAATGAGCAGTTCTTC
>TRBJ1-5|.|TRBV19|15|.
CASSLGGGNNQPQHF
TGTGCCAGTAGCCTCGGGGGGGGAAACAATCAGCCCCAGCATTTT
>TRBJ2-7|.|TRBV7-8|18|.
CASSLEMGGTGRSYEQYF
TGTGCCAGCAGCTTAGAGATGGGAGGGACAGGACGCTCCTACGAGCAGTACTTC
>TRBJ1-2|.|TRBV2|15|.
CASSAEGDGFYGYTF
TGTGCCAGCAGTGCCGAAGGGGACGGGTTCTATGGCTACACCTTC
>TRBJ2-7|.|TRBV5-1|12|.
CASSLGGPEQYF
TGCGCCAGCAGCTTAGGGGGGCCCGAGCAGTACTTC
>TRBJ2-7|TRBD1|TRBV27|15|.
CASSYRARQGDEQYF
TGTGCCAGCAGTTATCGAGCCCGACAGGGGGACGAGCAGTACTTC
>TRBJ2-5|TRBD2|TRBV4-2|14|.
CASSRPGLGETQYF
TGTGCCAGCAGCCGACCGGGACTAGGGGAGACCCAGTACTTC
>TRBJ2-3|TRBD2|TRBV7-9|14|.
CASSFGGASDTQYF
TGTGCCAGCAGCTTCGGGGGGGCCTCAGATACGCAGTATTTT
>TRBJ2-1|.|TRBV18|15|.
CASSRTRSSYNEQFF
TGTGCCAGCTCACGGACCCGTAGTTCCTACAATGAGCAGTTCTTC